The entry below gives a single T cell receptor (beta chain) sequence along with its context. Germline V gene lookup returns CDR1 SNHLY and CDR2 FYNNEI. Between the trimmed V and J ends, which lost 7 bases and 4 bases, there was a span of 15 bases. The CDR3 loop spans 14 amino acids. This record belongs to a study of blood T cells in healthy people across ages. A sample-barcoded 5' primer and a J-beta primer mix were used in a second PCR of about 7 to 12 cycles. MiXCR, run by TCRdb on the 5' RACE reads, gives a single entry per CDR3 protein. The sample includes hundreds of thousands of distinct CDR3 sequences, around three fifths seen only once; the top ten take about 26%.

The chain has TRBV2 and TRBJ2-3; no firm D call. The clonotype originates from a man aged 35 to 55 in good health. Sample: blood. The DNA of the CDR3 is TGTGCCAGCAAGGCCGATCTGAGGCCAGATACGCAGTATTTT. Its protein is CASKADLRPDTQYF. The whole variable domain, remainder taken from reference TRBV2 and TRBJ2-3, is EPEVTQTPSHQVTQMGQEVILRCVPISNHLYFYWYRQILGQKVEFLVSFYNNEISEKSEIFDDQFSVERPDGSNFTLKIRSTKLEDSAMYFCASKADLRPDTQYFGPGTRLTVL.